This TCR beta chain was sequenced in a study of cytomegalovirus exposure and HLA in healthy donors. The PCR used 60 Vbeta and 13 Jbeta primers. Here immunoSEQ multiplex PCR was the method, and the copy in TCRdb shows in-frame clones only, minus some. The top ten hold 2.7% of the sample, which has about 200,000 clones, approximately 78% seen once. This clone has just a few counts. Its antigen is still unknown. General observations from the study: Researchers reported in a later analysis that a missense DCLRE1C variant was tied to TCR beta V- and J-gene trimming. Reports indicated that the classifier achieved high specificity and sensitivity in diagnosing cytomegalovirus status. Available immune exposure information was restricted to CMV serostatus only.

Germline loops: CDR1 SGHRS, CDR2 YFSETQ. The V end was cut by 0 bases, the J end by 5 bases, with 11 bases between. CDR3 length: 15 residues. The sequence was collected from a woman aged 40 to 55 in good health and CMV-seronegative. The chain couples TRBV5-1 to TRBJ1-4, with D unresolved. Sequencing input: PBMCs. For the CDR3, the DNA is TGCGCCAGCAGCTTGGGATCGGGGAGGAATGAAAAACTGTTTTTT. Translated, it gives CASSLGSGRNEKLFF.